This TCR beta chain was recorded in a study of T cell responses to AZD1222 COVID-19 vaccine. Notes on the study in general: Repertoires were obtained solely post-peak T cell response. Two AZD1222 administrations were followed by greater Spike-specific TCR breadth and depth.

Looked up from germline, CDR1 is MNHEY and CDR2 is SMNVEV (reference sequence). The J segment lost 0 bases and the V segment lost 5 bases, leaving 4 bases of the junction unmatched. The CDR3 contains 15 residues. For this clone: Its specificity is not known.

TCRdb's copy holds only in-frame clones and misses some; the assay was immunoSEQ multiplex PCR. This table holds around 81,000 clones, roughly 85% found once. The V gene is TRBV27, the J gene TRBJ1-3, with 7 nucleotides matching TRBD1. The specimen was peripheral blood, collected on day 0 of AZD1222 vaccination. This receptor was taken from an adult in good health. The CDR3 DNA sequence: TGTGCCAGCAGTGCGACAGGGACCTCTGGAAACACCATATATTTT. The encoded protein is CASSATGTSGNTIYF.